Below are 14 T cell receptor beta chains sequenced from a single sample in a study of radiotherapy plus CTLA-4 blockade in lung cancer. The data were produced by immunoSEQ multiplex PCR, yet TCRdb's version contains in-frame clones alone and is incomplete. In the table there are tens of thousands of clones, around 76% of which are singletons. This sample comprised peripheral blood, obtained from a patient treated with radiotherapy plus ipilimumab. All receptors derive from a human donor with non-small cell lung cancer who had a complete response to radiotherapy plus ipilimumab.

V is TRBV10-1 and J is TRBJ2-5; TRBD2 aligns across 7 bases. From germline, CDR1 is WNHNN and CDR2 SYGVQD (reference sequence). CDR3 length: 14 residues. V gave up 3 bases and J gave up 5 bases; unmatched junction bases: 6. CDR3 sequence (DNA): TGCGCCAGCAGTGACGGGGGGTCCAAGGAGACCCAGTACTTC. It specifies CASSDGGSKETQYF.

V usage is TRBV6-4 and J usage is TRBJ1-2, with D tentatively TRBD1 (6 bases). CDR3 size: 14 residues. Germline V gene data show CDR1 as MRHNA and CDR2 as SNTAGT. V lost 5 bases and J 2 bases, leaving 12 bases between the germline ends. Here the CDR3 reads CASSSSGTNYGYTF. The CDR3 DNA follows: TGTGCCAGCAGTTCCTCCGGGACAAACTATGGCTACACCTTC.

This clone was counted between two and nine times. The chain carries TRBV6-1 and TRBJ2-7, with 14 bases that match TRBD2. CDR1 MNHNS and CDR2 SASEGT come from the germline V gene. This CDR3 is built from 17 residues. J was trimmed by 4 bases and V by 0 bases; bases with no gene match: 5. The CDR3 loop reads CASSEAGLAGGWYEQYF. The CDR3 DNA reads TGTGCCAGCAGTGAAGCAGGACTAGCGGGGGGATGGTACGAGCAGTACTTC.

This clone has just one count. The chain combines TRBV15 with TRBJ2-7, with 9 bases aligning to TRBD1. The CDR3 has 13 amino acids. Germline CDR1 reads LNHNV; CDR2 reads YYDKDF (reference sequence). Trimming cost V 3 bases and J 7 bases; bases outside gene matches: 4. The CDR3 DNA is TGTGCCACCAGCAGTGGGACAGGGAGAGAGCAGTACTTC. It codes for CATSSGTGREQYF.

The V call is TRBV10-1, the J call TRBJ2-5, with D perhaps TRBD2 (7 bases). Trimming took off 3 bases at V and 4 bases at J, with 12 bases between the two ends. This CDR3 is 14 amino acids long. Germline-derived CDR1 and CDR2 are WNHNN and SYGVQD (reference sequence). The CDR3 nucleotides are TGCGCCAGCAGTGACCCGGGGGGCGGAGAGACCCAGTACTTC. It translates to CASSDPGGGETQYF.

The chain carries TRBV9 and TRBJ2-5; TRBD2 agrees at 8 bases. Unmatched junction bases numbered 12, after V lost 0 bases and J lost 5 bases. The CDR3 runs to 17 residues. Germline V gene sequence: CDR1 SGDLS, CDR2 YYNGEE. CDR3 region: CASSVGAGGAGIETQYF. CDR3 DNA: TGTGCCAGCAGCGTAGGGGCCGGGGGGGCCGGGATCGAGACCCAGTACTTC.

The chain couples TRBV6-1 to TRBJ1-5; a weak D match, TRBD1 (5 bases). The CDR3 totals 12 residues. The germline V and J ends were trimmed by 3 bases and 11 bases, with 11 bases remaining between them. Germline CDR1 is MNHNS and CDR2 is SASEGT. DNA for the CDR3: TGTGCCAGCAGTGAGGACATTACAGCCCAGCATTTT. Its translation: CASSEDITAQHF.

The chain recombines TRBV10-1 with TRBJ1-1, with 7 bases lining up with TRBD1. Germline V gene sequence: CDR1 WNHNN, CDR2 SYGVQD (reference sequence). The junction had 9 bases not matched to a gene; V was cut back by 3 bases and J by 8 bases. The CDR3 length is 14 residues. The CDR3 sequence: CASSDSSGQAEAFF. The CDR3 nucleotides read TGCGCCAGCAGTGACTCGTCCGGACAGGCGGAAGCTTTCTTT.

CDR3 residues: CASSLRERGRQYF. In DNA, the CDR3 is TGTGCCAGCAGCTTAAGGGAGCGGGGACGGCAGTACTTC. V is TRBV7-2 and J is TRBJ2-5, with TRBD2 identical over 7 bases. Germline V gene data show CDR1 as SGHTA and CDR2 as FQGNSA. Unmatched junction bases numbered 8, after V lost 2 bases and J lost 11 bases. The CDR3 contains 13 residues. The complete variable domain, with remaining parts taken from reference TRBV7-2 and TRBJ2-5, reads GAGVSQSPSNKVTEKGKDVELRCDPISGHTALYWYRQSLGQGLEFLIYFQGNSAPDKSGLPSDRFSAERTGGSVSTLTIQRTQQEDSAVYLCASSLRERGRQYFGPGTRLLVL.

This clone was seen a single time. V and J are TRBV28 and TRBJ1-2, with D possibly matching TRBD1 (6 bases). V lost 7 bases and J 6 bases, leaving 21 bases between the germline ends. The CDR3 contains 15 residues. Germline V gene data show CDR1 as MDHEN and CDR2 as SYDVKM. The CDR3 DNA sequence: TGTGCCAGCACCCCCGGTGGGGCAGGGGCCCATGGCTACACCTTC. It translates to CASTPGGAGAHGYTF.

J is TRBJ1-1 and V is TRBV6-5; D ambiguous. V was clipped by 2 bases and J by 3 bases, with 7 bases between them. The CDR3 has 13 residues. Germline V CDR1 and CDR2: MNHEY, SVGAGI. CDR3 in amino acids: CASSYRGYTEAFF. In nucleotides, the CDR3 is TGTGCCAGCAGTTACCGCGGGTACACTGAAGCTTTCTTT.

The rearrangement uses TRBV6-6 and TRBJ2-7; 7 positions match TRBD1. The CDR3 extends over 13 amino acids. The junction had 4 bases not matched to a gene; V was cut back by 1 base and J by 7 bases. Germline CDR1 is MNHNY and CDR2 is SVGAGI (reference sequence). The CDR3 DNA reads as TGTGCCAGCAGTTACTACAGGGGCTGGGAGCAGTACTTC. This codes for CASSYYRGWEQYF.

This chain uses TRBV5-5 with TRBJ1-5; 8 bases align to TRBD1. Germline CDR1 SGHKS, CDR2 YYEKEE (reference sequence). After removal of 0 bases from V and 2 bases from J, the junction contained 1 base not matched to a gene. This CDR3 spans 15 amino acids. Here the CDR3 reads CASSLEDRGNQPQHF. The CDR3 coding sequence is TGTGCCAGCAGCTTGGAGGACAGGGGCAATCAGCCCCAGCATTTT.

The table lists this clone with a few counts. This sequence joins TRBV6-6 and TRBJ2-3, with a tentative D call TRBD1 (6 bases). The V and J ends lost 2 bases and 2 bases respectively, with 8 bases between them. This CDR3 region has 14 residues. Germline CDR1 is MNHNY and CDR2 is SVGAGI (reference sequence). CDR3 DNA sequence: TGTGCCAGCAGTTACGGACAGCTCACAGATACGCAGTATTTT. Protein: CASSYGQLTDTQYF.